The rows below give T cell receptor beta chains drawn from one sample of a study of blood T cell repertoires in COVID-19. Profiled with immunoSEQ multiplex PCR; TCRdb holds only in-frame clones, not every one. The data contain over 200,000 clones, around nine tenths of them singletons. The sample comprised peripheral blood. All receptors derive from a man in his forties who had recovered from COVID-19. Both conserved end residues are part of each CDR3. D genes are given only for firm matches. A clone size is listed for some rows: how often the clone was seen (once, few, many), or a class if it is expanded.

TRBD2	few	TRBJ2-1	TRBV23-1	TGCGCCAGCAGTCGTGCAGCAGCGGGGGTCCTCAGCTCCTACAATGAGCAGTTCTTC	CASSRAAAGVLSSYNEQFF
TRBD2	-	TRBJ2-3	TRBV5-8	TGTGCCAGCAGCCAGGGACTAGCGGGGACAAGCACAGATACGCAGTATTTT	CASSQGLAGTSTDTQYF
-	-	TRBJ2-1	TRBV6-2/TRBV6-3	TGTGCCAGCAGTTACTCGAAAACAGGGCTCTACAATGAGCAGTTCTTC	CASSYSKTGLYNEQFF
-	once	TRBJ2-5	TRBV7-9	TGTGCCAGCAGCTTTGAGGTCGAGACCCAGTACTTC	CASSFEVETQYF
TRBD1	few	TRBJ2-2	TRBV5-1	TGCGCCAGCAGCTTAACAGGGGGGCCTACCGGGGAGCTGTTTTTT	CASSLTGGPTGELFF
-	-	TRBJ1-2	TRBV3-1/TRBV3-2	TGTGCCAGCAGCCAAGTGGGTTTGGAGATGAACTATGGCTACACCTTC	CASSQVGLEMNYGYTF
TRBD1	-	TRBJ1-1	TRBV19	TGTGCCAGTAGTATAGCCGGGACAGGGGGGAACACTGAAGCTTTCTTT	CASSIAGTGGNTEAFF
-	few	TRBJ2-1	TRBV14	TGTGCCAGCGCAAGCCGGGACTCATACAATGAGCAGTTCTTC	CASASRDSYNEQFF
-	-	TRBJ1-1	TRBV4-3	TGCGCCAGCAGCCAAGAGATTGTTTTGGCCGTCATGAACACTGAAGCTTTCTTT	CASSQEIVLAVMNTEAFF
-	-	TRBJ1-6	TRBV3-1/TRBV3-2	TGTGCCAGCAGCTGCAAGGTAGAGGGAGGGTGGCCTAGACCACTTTATAATTCACCCCTCCACTTT	CASSCKVEGGWPRPLYNSPLHF
-	-	TRBJ2-1	TRBV7-9	TGTGCCAGCAGCCTCGATGGGAGGCCGTTCTTC	CASSLDGRPFF
-	many	TRBJ1-1	TRBV11-3	TGTGCCAGCAGCCAGACTATGAACACTGAAGCTTTCTTT	CASSQTMNTEAFF
-	-	TRBJ1-1	TRBV2	TGTGCCAGCAGCCGTAGCCGCGTTGAAGCTTTCTTT	CASSRSRVEAFF
-	-	TRBJ1-5	TRBV11-2	TGTGCCAGCAGCTTAGCAGGGGTCGGTCAGCCCCAGCATTTT	CASSLAGVGQPQHF
-	-	TRBJ1-1	TRBV2	TGTGCCAGCAGTGAAGGCGCGGGGGTATTTGACACTGAAGCTTTCTTT	CASSEGAGVFDTEAFF
TRBD1	few	TRBJ2-5	TRBV5-6	TGTGCCAGCAGCTTGCTTGGCAGGGGGCAGGAGACCCAGTACTTC	CASSLLGRGQETQYF
TRBD2	few	TRBJ2-1	TRBV5-6	TGTGCCAGCAGCTCGGACCGCACTAGCGGAGCTCTGGGGTTCTTC	CASSSDRTSGALGFF
-	few	TRBJ2-3	TRBV6-1	TGTGCCAGCAGTGACCTAACGGGAGGCACAGATACGCAGTATTTT	CASSDLTGGTDTQYF
-	-	TRBJ2-1	TRBV6-6	TGTGCCAGCAGTACTCAACGTCAGGGAAACAATGAGCAGTTCTTC	CASSTQRQGNNEQFF
TRBD1	-	TRBJ2-3	TRBV6-5	TGTGCCAGCAGCCTGAGGACAGGTAGCACAGATACGCAGTATTTT	CASSLRTGSTDTQYF
-	once	TRBJ2-1	TRBV11-3	TGTGCCAGCAGCTCAGGGGGGCGGAGCCAAGGGAATGAGCAGTTCTTC	CASSSGGRSQGNEQFF
-	-	TRBJ2-7	TRBV7-9	TGTGCCAGCAGCTCCGCCCGGACAGCTGCCTACGAGCAGTACTTC	CASSSARTAAYEQYF
-	-	TRBJ1-4	TRBV2	TGTGCCAGCAGTCAAATGCCTTGGGAGACAGGTGCAAAACTGTTTTTT	CASSQMPWETGAKLFF
TRBD2	-	TRBJ2-2	TRBV27	TGTGCCAGCAGTATCGAGGGACTAGCGGACACCGGGGAGCTGTTTTTT	CASSIEGLADTGELFF
-	-	TRBJ2-5	TRBV9	TGTGCCAGCAGCTCGAGATGGGGAAGGGGGGAGACCCAGTACTTC	CASSSRWGRGETQYF
-	-	TRBJ2-2	TRBV30	TGTGCCTGGAGTCCTCACGGGAGTGGGGTCACCGGGGAGCTGTTTTTT	CAWSPHGSGVTGELFF
-	-	TRBJ2-3	TRBV2	TGTGCCAGCAGTGAGAGCTACCCAACTAACACAGATACGCAGTATTTT	CASSESYPTNTDTQYF
TRBD1	-	TRBJ1-2	TRBV19	TGTGCCAGTAGCTCTGGGACAGGGGTCCCTCCTTCCTATGGCTACACCTTC	CASSSGTGVPPSYGYTF
TRBD1	-	TRBJ2-3	TRBV7-3	TGTGCCAGCAGCTCCACAGGGGGCGCGTCAGATACGCAGTATTTT	CASSSTGGASDTQYF
-	few	TRBJ1-2	TRBV5-1	TGCGCCAGCTTCCCTTTTATTCCTTGGGACACCTATGGCTACACCTTC	CASFPFIPWDTYGYTF
-	-	TRBJ1-5	TRBV4-3	TGCGCCAGCAGCCAACGGGGGGCCATCCTTAAGGATCAGCCCCAGCATTTT	CASSQRGAILKDQPQHF
-	-	TRBJ2-1	TRBV19	TGTGCCACCCTTCCGGGGAATAATGAGCAGTTCTTC	CATLPGNNEQFF
-	once	TRBJ2-5	TRBV7-3	TGTGCCAGCAGCTTCAACGGGGGTAGCCAGTACTTC	CASSFNGGSQYF
-	-	TRBJ1-5	TRBV3-1/TRBV3-2	TGTGCCAGCAGCCAAGGTCCGACGGGTCAGCCCCAGCATTTT	CASSQGPTGQPQHF
TRBD2	-	TRBJ2-1	TRBV18	TGTGCCAGCTCACCGAGGACTAGCGGGGGGTCCCATGAGCAGTTCTTC	CASSPRTSGGSHEQFF
-	-	TRBJ2-7	TRBV6-1	TGTGCCAGCAGTGCTCAGGATCTTGGCTGGTCTACCTACGAGCAGTACTTC	CASSAQDLGWSTYEQYF